This T cell receptor (beta chain) was identified in a study of CD8 T cells in Susac syndrome. With random hexamers, 0.5 to 1 ug RNA was reverse transcribed. Each CDR3 protein is one row after TCRdb ran MiXCR on the immunoSEQ multiplex PCR reads. The sample includes 100,000 to 150,000 distinct CDR3 sequences, 75% to 90% of them seen just once. The V gene's germline CDR1 is SGHDN and CDR2 FVKESK. This CDR3 is 13 amino acids long. V was trimmed by 2 bases and J by 2 bases, leaving 6 bases between them. The gene calls are TRBV14 and TRBJ1-2, with D unresolved. The clonotype was recovered from a human donor with multiple sclerosis. The sample consisted of CD8+ T cells from PBMCs. The CDR3 sequence: CASSQRQNYGYTF. DNA of the CDR3: TGTGCCAGCAGCCAACGGCAAAACTATGGCTACACCTTC.